Below, 11 T cell receptor beta chains from the same sample are listed, as sequenced in a study of T-cell memory formation after mild COVID-19. TCRdb passed the 5' RACE reads through MiXCR, listing each CDR3 protein once. The table lists 45,000 to 65,000 distinct CDR3 sequences, more than 8% of them singletons, with roughly 1.2% in the top ten. The source material was PBMCs or a T cell subset sorted from them (not recorded which). The source is a man aged 18 to 30 who had mild COVID-19 (a few samples of this study predate the infection). Cell type and time point are not known.

This CDR3 is CASSFMGLAGETQYF. The CDR3 DNA reads TGCGCCAGCAGCTTTATGGGACTAGCGGGGGAGACCCAGTACTTC. J is TRBJ2-5 and V is TRBV5-1; 13 nucleotides match TRBD2. The CDR3 contains 15 residues. Trimming at V came to 2 bases and at J to 5 bases, leaving 3 bases not matched to a gene. CDR1 is SGHRS and CDR2 is YFSETQ in the germline V gene.

This clonotype was seen a handful of times. The chain carries TRBV20-1 and TRBJ2-3; D gene ambiguous. The CDR3 runs 14 residues. Per germline, CDR1 DFQATT and CDR2 SNEGSKA (reference sequence). V lost 5 bases and J lost 5, with 17 bases in between. CDR3 sequence: CSAQDTLGLDTQYF. Here the CDR3 DNA reads TGCAGTGCTCAAGACACACTGGGCTTAGATACGCAGTATTTT.

The genes are TRBV6-5 and TRBJ1-1, with 8 bases identical to TRBD1. CDR3 length equals 13 residues. Trimming cost V 7 bases and J 11 bases; bases outside gene matches: 12. Germline values: CDR1 MNHEY, CDR2 SVGAGI. DNA of the CDR3: TGTGCCAGCACCGGGACAGGTGGGGTAGGGGCTTTCTTT. It encodes CASTGTGGVGAFF.

In this sample, this clonotype turned up many times. The V and J genes are TRBV5-1 and TRBJ2-3, with D unclear. CDR1 SGHRS and CDR2 YFSETQ come from the germline V gene. There are 12 residues in the CDR3. The V end lost 4 bases, the J end lost 5 bases, and 8 bases lay between the germline ends. CDR3 bases: TGCGCCAGCAGCGTCGACATAGATACGCAGTATTTT. The encoded protein is CASSVDIDTQYF.

This clonotype was detected once. The chain combines TRBV7-2 with TRBJ2-1; tentatively, D is TRBD2 (6 bases). The CDR3 totals 11 residues. Per the germline V gene, CDR1 is SGHTA and CDR2 is FQGNSA. V was clipped by 6 bases and J by 10 bases, with 10 bases between them. CDR3 DNA: TGTGCCAGCAGGGGGGGTCGGGAGCAGTTCTTC. Its protein product is CASRGGREQFF.

This clonotype has a handful of counts. The chain combines TRBV4-3 with TRBJ2-3; D call uncertain. The V and J ends lost 0 bases and 5 bases respectively, with 9 bases between them. CDR1 and CDR2 (germline): LGHNA, YSLEER. The CDR3 runs 14 residues. CDR3 in amino acids: CASSQETQRDTQYF. The CDR3 nucleotides are TGCGCCAGCAGCCAAGAAACCCAGCGAGATACGCAGTATTTT.

Concerning this clonotype itself: A read error may explain this, as a much larger clone is one base away. V is TRBV5-1 and J is TRBJ2-1; 7 bases agree with TRBD1. The CDR3 loop spans 15 amino acids. Germline V lookup: CDR1 SGHRS, CDR2 YFSETQ. V lost 6 bases, J lost 7 bases, and 13 bases stayed unmatched. The CDR3, as DNA: TGCGCCAGCACCAGGGGGAACTGGGCCGGTAATGAGCAGTTCTTC. It specifies CASTRGNWAGNEQFF.

This clonotype was recorded many times. V gene TRBV7-2 combines with J gene TRBJ2-1; D may be TRBD1 (6 bases). The CDR3 extends over 12 amino acids. Germline CDR1 and CDR2: SGHTA and FQGNSA. Trimming stripped 3 bases from V and 7 bases from J, with 7 bases between. DNA for the CDR3: TGTGCCAGCAGCTTCCAGGGGAATGAGCAGTTCTTC. Amino acids: CASSFQGNEQFF.

This chain joins TRBV7-2 and TRBJ1-1, with no clear D. V was trimmed by 5 bases and J by 0 bases, leaving 10 bases between them. Germline V gene sequence: CDR1 SGHTA, CDR2 FQGNSA. This CDR3 has 14 residues. The CDR3 nucleotides are TGTGCCAGCAGCCCCAGGTTCCTGAACACTGAAGCTTTCTTT. As protein: CASSPRFLNTEAFF.

This clonotype was recorded a few times. This chain joins TRBV7-9 and TRBJ1-1; weak D call: TRBD1 (5 bases). From germline, CDR1 is SEHNR and CDR2 FQNEAQ (reference sequence). Deletions cut 3 bases from V and 7 bases from J, with 21 bases between. The CDR3 totals 16 residues. The DNA for the CDR3 is TGTGCCAGCAGCTTTAGACGGGGCCCGGTGTTTGATGAAGCTTTCTTT. Translated, it gives CASSFRRGPVFDEAFF. The variable domain in full, completed from reference TRBV7-9 and TRBJ1-1, reads DTGVSQNPRHKITKRGQNVTFRCDPISEHNRLYWYRQTLGQGPEFLTYFQNEAQLEKSRLLSDRFSAERPKGSFSTLEIQRTEQGDSAMYLCASSFRRGPVFDEAFFGQGTRLTVV.

This clonotype came up many times. The chain links TRBV12-3 or TRBV12-4 to TRBJ2-5, with TRBD2 matching over 12 bases. V was clipped by 5 bases and J by 9 bases; unmatched bases: 7. This CDR3 has 14 residues. CDR3 residues: CASSPTSGGLAQYF. The CDR3 DNA reads as TGTGCCAGCAGTCCGACTAGCGGGGGTTTGGCCCAGTACTTC.